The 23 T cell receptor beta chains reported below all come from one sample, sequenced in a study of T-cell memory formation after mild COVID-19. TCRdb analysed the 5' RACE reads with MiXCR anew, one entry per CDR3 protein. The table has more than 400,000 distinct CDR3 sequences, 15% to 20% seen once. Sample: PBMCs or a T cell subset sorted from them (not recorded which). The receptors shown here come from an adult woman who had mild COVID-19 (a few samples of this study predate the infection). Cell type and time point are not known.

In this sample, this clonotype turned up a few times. CDR3 nucleotide sequence: TGTGCCACCGGGCAGGCCTCCTACAATGAGCAGTTCTTC. Amino acids: CATGQASYNEQFF. The rearrangement joins TRBV24-1 to TRBJ2-1, with D unclear. Germline CDR1 is KGHDR and CDR2 is SFDVKD. The V and J ends lost 9 bases and 0 bases respectively, with 8 bases between them. The CDR3 is 13 residues long.

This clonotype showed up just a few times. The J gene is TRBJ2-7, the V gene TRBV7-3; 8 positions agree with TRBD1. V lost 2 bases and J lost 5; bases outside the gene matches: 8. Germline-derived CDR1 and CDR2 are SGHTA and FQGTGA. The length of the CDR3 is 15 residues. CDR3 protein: CASSLVDRAYHEQYF. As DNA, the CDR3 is TGTGCCAGCAGCTTAGTGGACAGGGCTTACCACGAGCAGTACTTC. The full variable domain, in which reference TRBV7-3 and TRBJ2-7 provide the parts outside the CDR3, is GAGVSQTPSNKVTEKGKYVELRCDPISGHTALYWYRQSLGQGPEFLIYFQGTGAADDSGLPNDRFFAVRPEGSVSTLKIQRTERGDSAVYLCASSLVDRAYHEQYFGPGTRLTVT.

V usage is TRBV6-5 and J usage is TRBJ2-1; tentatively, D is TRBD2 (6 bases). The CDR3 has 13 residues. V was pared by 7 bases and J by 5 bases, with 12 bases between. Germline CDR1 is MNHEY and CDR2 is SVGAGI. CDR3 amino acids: CASTREWDNEQFF. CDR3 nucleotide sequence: TGTGCCAGCACCCGGGAGTGGGACAATGAGCAGTTCTTC.

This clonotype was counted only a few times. CDR3 residues: CASSPTSGRTGESDTEAFF. The CDR3 DNA reads TGTGCCAGCAGTCCCACTTCGGGGAGGACAGGGGAGTCGGACACTGAAGCTTTCTTT. This chain links TRBV12-3 or TRBV12-4 with TRBJ1-1; TRBD1 aligns across 9 bases. This CDR3 spans 19 amino acids. The trim removed 5 bases at V and 3 bases at J, leaving 19 bases unmatched.

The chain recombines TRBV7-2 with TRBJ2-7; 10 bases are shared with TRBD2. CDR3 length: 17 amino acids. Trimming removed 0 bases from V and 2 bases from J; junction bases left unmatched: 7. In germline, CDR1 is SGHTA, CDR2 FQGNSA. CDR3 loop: CASSLARSGRAAYEQYF. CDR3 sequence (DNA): TGTGCCAGCAGCTTAGCGCGGAGCGGGAGGGCCGCCTACGAGCAGTACTTC.

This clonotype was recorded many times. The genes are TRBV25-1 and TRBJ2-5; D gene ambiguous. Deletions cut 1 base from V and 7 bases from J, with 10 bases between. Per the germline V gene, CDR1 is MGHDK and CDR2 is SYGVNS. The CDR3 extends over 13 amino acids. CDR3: CASSESDAGTQYF. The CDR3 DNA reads TGTGCCAGCAGTGAATCGGACGCCGGGACCCAGTACTTC.

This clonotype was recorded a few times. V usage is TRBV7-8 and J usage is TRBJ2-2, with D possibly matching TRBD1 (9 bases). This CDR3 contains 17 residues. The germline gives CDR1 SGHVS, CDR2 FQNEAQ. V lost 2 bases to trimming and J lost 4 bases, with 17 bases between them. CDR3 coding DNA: TGTGCCAGCAGCTTAAGGGACAGGGCGGGGGGCACCGGGGAGCTGTTTTTT. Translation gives CASSLRDRAGGTGELFF.

The CDR3 reads CASSPKQGGARDEQFF. The CDR3 DNA sequence: TGTGCCAGCAGCCCAAAACAGGGAGGGGCGCGCGATGAGCAGTTCTTC. V is TRBV7-3 and J is TRBJ2-1, with D maybe TRBD2 (7 bases). CDR1 and CDR2 from the germline V gene are SGHTA and FQGTGA. The length of the CDR3 is 16 residues. V was pared by 5 bases and J by 8 bases, with 22 bases between.

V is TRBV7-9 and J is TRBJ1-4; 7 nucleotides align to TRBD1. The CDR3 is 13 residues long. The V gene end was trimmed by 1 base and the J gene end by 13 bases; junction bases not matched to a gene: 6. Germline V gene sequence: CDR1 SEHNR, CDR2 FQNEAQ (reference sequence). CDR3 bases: TGTGCCAGCAGCTTAGGCCAGGGGGAGAGACTGTTTTTT. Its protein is CASSLGQGERLFF.

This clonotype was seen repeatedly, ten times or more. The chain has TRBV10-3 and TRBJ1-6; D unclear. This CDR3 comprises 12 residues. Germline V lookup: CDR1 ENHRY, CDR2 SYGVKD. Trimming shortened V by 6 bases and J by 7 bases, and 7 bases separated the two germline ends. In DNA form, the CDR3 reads TGTGCCATCAGGACGCGGAATTCACCCCTCCACTTT. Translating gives CAIRTRNSPLHF.

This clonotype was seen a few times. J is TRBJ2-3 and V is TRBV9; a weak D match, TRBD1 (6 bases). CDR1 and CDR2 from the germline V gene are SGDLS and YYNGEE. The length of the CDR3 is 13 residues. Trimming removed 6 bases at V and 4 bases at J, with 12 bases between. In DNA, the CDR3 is TGTGCCAGCACCCCAGGGGACGCAGATACGCAGTATTTT. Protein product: CASTPGDADTQYF.

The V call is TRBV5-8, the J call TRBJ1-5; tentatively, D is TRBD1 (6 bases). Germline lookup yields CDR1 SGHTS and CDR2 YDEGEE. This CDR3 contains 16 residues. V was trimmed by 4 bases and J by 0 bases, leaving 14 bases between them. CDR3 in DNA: TGTGCCAGCAGCCGAGACTCACAGGGTAGCAATCAGCCCCAGCATTTT. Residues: CASSRDSQGSNQPQHF. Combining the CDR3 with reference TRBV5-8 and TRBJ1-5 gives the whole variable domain EAGVTQSPTHLIKTRGQQATLRCSPISGHTSVYWYQQALGLGLQFLLWYDEGEERNRGNFPPRFSGRQFPNYSSELNVNALELEDSALYLCASSRDSQGSNQPQHFGDGTRLSIL.

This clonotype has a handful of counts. Written as DNA, the CDR3 is TGCAGTGCCAGTAATTGGGGGAACACTGAAGCTTTCTTT. This encodes CSASNWGNTEAFF. This chain uses TRBV20-1 with TRBJ1-1; no definite D call. Germline V CDR1 and CDR2: DFQATT, SNEGSKA (reference sequence). CDR3 length: 13 amino acids. Trimming pared 6 bases from V and 1 base from J, leaving 12 bases between.

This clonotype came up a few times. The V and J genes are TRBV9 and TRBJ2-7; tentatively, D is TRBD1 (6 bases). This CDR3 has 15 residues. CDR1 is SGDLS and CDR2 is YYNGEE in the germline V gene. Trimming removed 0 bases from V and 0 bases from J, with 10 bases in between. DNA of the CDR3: TGTGCCAGCAGCGTAGTGGGGGACAACTCCTACGAGCAGTACTTC. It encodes CASSVVGDNSYEQYF.

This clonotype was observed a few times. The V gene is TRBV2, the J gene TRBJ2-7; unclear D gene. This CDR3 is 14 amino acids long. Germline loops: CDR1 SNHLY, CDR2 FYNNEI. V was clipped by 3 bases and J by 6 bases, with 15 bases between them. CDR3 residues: CASSDPTSIGEQYF. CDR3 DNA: TGTGCCAGCAGTGACCCGACTTCCATCGGCGAGCAGTACTTC.

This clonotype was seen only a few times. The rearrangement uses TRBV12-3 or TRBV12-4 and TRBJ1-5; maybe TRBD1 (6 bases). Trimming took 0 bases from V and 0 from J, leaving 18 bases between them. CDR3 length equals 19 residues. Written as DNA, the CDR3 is TGTGCCAGCAGTTTAGCTCGACAGGACGCCTCATATAGCAATCAGCCCCAGCATTTT. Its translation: CASSLARQDASYSNQPQHF.

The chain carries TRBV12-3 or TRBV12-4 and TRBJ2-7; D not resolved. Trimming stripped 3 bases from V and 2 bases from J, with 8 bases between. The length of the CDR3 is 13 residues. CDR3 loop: CASSLSVTYEQYF. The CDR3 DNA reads TGTGCCAGCAGTTTGTCGGTGACCTACGAGCAGTACTTC.

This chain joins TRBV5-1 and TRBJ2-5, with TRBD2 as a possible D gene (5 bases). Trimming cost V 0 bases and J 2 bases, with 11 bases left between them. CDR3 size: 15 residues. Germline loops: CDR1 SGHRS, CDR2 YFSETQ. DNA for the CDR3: TGCGCCAGCAGCTTGGGAAACCCGGGACAAGAGACCCAGTACTTC. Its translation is CASSLGNPGQETQYF.

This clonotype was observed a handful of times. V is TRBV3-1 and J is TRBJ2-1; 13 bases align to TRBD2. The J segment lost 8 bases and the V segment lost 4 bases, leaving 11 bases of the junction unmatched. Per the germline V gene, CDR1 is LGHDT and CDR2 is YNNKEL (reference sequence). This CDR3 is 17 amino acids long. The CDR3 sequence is CASSLRGLAGVIDEQFF. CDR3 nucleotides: TGTGCCAGCAGCCTCCGAGGACTAGCGGGGGTCATCGATGAGCAGTTCTTC.

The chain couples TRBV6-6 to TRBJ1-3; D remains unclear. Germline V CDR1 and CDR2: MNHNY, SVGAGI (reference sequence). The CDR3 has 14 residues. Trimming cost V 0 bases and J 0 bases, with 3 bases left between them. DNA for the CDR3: TGTGCCAGCAGTTACTCGGGCTCTGGAAACACCATATATTTT. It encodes CASSYSGSGNTIYF.

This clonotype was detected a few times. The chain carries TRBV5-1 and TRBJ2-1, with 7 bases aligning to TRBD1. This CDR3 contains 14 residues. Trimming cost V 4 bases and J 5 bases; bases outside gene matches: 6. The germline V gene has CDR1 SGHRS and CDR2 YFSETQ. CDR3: CASSPGQTHNEQFF. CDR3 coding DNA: TGCGCCAGCAGCCCGGGACAGACCCACAATGAGCAGTTCTTC.

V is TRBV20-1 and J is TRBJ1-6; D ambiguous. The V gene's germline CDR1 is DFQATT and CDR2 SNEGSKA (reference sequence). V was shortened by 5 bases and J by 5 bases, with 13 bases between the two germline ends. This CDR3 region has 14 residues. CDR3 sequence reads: CSAAQERNNSPLHF. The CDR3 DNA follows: TGCAGTGCTGCGCAGGAGCGGAATAATTCACCCCTCCACTTT.

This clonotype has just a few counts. CDR3 amino acids: CASRPQTGMNTEAFF. The DNA for the CDR3 is TGTGCCAGCAGACCTCAGACAGGGATGAACACTGAAGCTTTCTTT. V gene TRBV27 combines with J gene TRBJ1-1, with 7 bases identical to TRBD1. This CDR3 is 15 amino acids long. Unmatched junction bases numbered 7, after V lost 6 bases and J lost 0 bases. The germline V gene has CDR1 MNHEY and CDR2 SMNVEV (reference sequence).